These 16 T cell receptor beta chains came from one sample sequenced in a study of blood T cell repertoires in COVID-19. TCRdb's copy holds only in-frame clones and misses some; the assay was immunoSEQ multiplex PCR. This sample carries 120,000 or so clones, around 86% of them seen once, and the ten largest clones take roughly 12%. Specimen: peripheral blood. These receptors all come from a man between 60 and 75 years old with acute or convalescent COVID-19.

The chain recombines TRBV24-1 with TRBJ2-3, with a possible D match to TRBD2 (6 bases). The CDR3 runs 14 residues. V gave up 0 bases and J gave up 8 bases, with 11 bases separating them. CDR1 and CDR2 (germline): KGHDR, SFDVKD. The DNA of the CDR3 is TGTGCCACCAGTGATTTGAAGTCGGGGGTTACGCAGTATTTT. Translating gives CATSDLKSGVTQYF.

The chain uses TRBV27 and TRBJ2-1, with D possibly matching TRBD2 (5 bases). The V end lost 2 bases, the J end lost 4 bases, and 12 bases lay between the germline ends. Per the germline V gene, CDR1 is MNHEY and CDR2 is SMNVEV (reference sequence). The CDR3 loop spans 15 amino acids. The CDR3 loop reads CASSLEGVAYNEQFF. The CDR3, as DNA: TGTGCCAGCAGTTTAGAGGGAGTCGCATACAATGAGCAGTTCTTC.

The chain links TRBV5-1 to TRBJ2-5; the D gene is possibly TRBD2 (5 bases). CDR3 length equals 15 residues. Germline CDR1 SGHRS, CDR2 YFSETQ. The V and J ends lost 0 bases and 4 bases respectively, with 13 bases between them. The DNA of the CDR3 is TGCGCCAGCAGCTTGGATCCGGGGAGAGGAGAGACCCAGTACTTC. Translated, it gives CASSLDPGRGETQYF.

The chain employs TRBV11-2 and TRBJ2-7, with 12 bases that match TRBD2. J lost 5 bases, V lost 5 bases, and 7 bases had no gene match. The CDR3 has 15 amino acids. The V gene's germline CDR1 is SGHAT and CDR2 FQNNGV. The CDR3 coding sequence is TGTGCCAGCAGCCAACTAGCGGGAGGCATTGACGAGCAGTACTTC. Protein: CASSQLAGGIDEQYF.

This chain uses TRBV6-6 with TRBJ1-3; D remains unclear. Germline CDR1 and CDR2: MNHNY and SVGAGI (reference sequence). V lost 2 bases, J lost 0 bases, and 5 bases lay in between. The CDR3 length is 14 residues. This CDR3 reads CASSYVLSGNTIYF. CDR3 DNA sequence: TGTGCCAGCAGTTACGTCCTCTCTGGAAACACCATATATTTT.

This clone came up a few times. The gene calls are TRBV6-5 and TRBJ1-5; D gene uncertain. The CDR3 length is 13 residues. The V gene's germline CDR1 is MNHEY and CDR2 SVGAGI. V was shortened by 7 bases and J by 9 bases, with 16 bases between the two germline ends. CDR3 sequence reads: CASNLRDSRPQHF. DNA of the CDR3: TGTGCCAGCAACTTGAGGGATTCTCGGCCCCAGCATTTT.

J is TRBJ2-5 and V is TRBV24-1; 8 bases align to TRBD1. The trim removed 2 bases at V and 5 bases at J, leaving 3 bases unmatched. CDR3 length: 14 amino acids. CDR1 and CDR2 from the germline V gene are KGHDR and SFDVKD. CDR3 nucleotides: TGTGCCACCAGTGATTCAGGGGGCAGGGAGACCCAGTACTTC. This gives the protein CATSDSGGRETQYF.

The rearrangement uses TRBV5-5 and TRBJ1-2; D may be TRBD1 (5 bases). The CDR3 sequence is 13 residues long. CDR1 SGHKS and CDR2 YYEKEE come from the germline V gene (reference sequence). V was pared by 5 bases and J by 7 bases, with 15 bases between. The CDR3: CASSPERRGGYTF. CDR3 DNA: TGTGCCAGCAGTCCCGAAAGGAGGGGTGGCTACACCTTC.

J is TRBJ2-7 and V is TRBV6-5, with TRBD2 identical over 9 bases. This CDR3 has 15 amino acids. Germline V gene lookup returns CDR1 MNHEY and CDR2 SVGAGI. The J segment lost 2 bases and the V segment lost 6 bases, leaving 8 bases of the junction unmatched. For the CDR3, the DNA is TGTGCCAGCAGCCTGGGGGGCGGGAGGGCCTACGAGCAGTACTTC. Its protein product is CASSLGGGRAYEQYF.

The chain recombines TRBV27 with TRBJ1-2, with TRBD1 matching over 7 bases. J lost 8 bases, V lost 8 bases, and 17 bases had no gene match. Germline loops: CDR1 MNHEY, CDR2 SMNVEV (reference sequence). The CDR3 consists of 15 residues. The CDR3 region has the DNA TGTGCCAGCTACCGACAGGGTTCGCTTTTCGGAGGCTACACCTTC. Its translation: CASYRQGSLFGGYTF.

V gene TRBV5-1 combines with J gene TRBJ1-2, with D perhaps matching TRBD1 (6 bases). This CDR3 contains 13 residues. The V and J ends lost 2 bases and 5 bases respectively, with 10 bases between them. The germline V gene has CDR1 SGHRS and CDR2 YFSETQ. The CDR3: CASSLTGRYGYTF. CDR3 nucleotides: TGCGCCAGCAGCTTAACAGGGCGATATGGCTACACCTTC.

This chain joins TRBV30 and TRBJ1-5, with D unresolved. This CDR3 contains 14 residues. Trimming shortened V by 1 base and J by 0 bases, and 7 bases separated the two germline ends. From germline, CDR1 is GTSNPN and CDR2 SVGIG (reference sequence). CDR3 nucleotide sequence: TGTGCCTGGAGTGGGGCAGTTAGCAATCAGCCCCAGCATTTT. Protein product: CAWSGAVSNQPQHF.

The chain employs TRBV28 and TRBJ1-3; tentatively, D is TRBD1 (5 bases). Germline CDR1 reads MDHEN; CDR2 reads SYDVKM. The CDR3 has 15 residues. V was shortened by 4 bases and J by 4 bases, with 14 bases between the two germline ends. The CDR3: CASSSPGVSGNTIYF. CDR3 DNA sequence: TGTGCCAGCAGTTCCCCGGGGGTCTCCGGAAACACCATATATTTT. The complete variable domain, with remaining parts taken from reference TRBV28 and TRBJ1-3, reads DVKVTQSSRYLVKRTGEKVFLECVQDMDHENMFWYRQDPGLGLRLIYFSYDVKMKEKGDIPEGYSVSREKKERFSLILESASTNQTSMYLCASSSPGVSGNTIYFGEGSWLTVV.

CDR3 coding DNA: TGCGCCAGCAGACAGGGTGGCTCACCCCTCCACTTT. It codes for CASRQGGSPLHF. V is TRBV10-2 and J is TRBJ1-6, with D possibly TRBD1 on 6 matching bases. CDR1 and CDR2 from the germline V gene are WSHSY and SAAADI. The CDR3 has 12 residues. The ends were cut back, 6 bases at V and 10 bases at J, with 10 bases in the middle.

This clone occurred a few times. The CDR3 nucleotides read TGTGCCAGCGCGGGGGGGCCGGACAATGAGCAGTTCTTC. Its protein is CASAGGPDNEQFF. The chain joins TRBV2 to TRBJ2-1, with 9 bases matching TRBD2. Germline V gives CDR1 SNHLY, CDR2 FYNNEI. V lost 8 bases to trimming and J lost 5 bases; unmatched junction nucleotides: 4. CDR3 length equals 13 residues.

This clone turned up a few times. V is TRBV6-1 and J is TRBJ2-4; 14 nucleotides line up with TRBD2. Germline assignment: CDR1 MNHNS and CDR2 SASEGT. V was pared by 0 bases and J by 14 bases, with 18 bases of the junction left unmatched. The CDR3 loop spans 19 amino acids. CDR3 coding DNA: TGTGCCAGCAGTGAAGCCCGGGGGAGAGTGACTAGCGGGAGGGCCCGAAAGTACTTC. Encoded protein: CASSEARGRVTSGRARKYF.